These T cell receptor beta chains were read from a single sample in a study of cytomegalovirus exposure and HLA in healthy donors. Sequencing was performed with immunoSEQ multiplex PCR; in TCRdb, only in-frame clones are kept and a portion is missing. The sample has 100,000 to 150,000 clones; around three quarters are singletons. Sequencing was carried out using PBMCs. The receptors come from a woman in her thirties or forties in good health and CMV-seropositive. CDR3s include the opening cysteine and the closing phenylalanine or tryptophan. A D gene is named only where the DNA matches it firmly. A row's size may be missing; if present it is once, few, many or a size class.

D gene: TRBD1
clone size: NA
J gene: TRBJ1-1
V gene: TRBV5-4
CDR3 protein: CASSTGQGAWNTEAFF
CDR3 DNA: TGTGCCAGCAGCACTGGACAGGGGGCTTGGAACACTGAAGCTTTCTTT

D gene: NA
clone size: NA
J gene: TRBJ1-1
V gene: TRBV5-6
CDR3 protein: CASSGRTAWGTEAFF
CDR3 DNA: TGTGCCAGCAGCGGGAGAACAGCGTGGGGCACTGAAGCTTTCTTT

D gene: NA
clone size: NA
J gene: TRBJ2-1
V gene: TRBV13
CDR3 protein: CASSLDILSYNEQFF
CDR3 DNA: TGTGCCAGCAGCCTTGACATCCTCTCCTACAATGAGCAGTTCTTC

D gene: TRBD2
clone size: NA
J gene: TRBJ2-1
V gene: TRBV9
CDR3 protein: CASSPQFSGSGYEQFF
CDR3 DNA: TGTGCCAGCAGCCCCCAATTTAGCGGGAGTGGCTATGAGCAGTTCTTC

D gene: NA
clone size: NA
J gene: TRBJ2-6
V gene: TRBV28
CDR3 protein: CASRDLSNVLTF
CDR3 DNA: TGTGCCAGCAGGGACTTATCCAACGTCCTGACTTTC

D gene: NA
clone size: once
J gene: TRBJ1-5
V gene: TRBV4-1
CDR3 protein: CASSQDGQGHQPQHF
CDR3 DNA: TGCGCCAGCAGCCAAGATGGGCAGGGGCATCAGCCCCAGCATTTT

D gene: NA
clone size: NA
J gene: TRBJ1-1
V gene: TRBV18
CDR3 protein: CASSLYGGRYTEAFF
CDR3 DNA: TGTGCCAGCTCACTGTACGGGGGGAGGTACACTGAAGCTTTCTTT

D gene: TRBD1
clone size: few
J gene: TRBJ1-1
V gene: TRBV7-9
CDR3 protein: CASSFGTGGDEAFF
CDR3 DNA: TGTGCCAGCAGCTTCGGGACAGGGGGCGATGAAGCTTTCTTT

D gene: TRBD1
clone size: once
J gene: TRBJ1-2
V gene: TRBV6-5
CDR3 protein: CASSERTGDGYTF
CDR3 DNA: TGTGCCAGCAGTGAAAGGACAGGAGATGGCTACACCTTC

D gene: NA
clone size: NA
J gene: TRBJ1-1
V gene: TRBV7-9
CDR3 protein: CASTQRGHEAFF
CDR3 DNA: TGTGCCAGCACCCAGAGAGGGCATGAAGCTTTCTTT

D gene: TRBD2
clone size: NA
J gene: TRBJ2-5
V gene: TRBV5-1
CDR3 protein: CASSLPTVRPAGSQYF
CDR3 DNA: TGCGCCAGCAGCTTGCCTACAGTCCGACCAGCGGGGTCCCAGTACTTC

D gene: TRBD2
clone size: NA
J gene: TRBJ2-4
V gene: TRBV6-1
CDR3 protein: CASSEATGLAGGPVKNIQYF
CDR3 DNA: TGTGCCAGCAGTGAAGCGACGGGACTAGCGGGAGGGCCGGTCAAAAACATTCAGTACTTC

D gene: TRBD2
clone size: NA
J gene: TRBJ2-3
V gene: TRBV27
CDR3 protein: CASRLLATDTQYF
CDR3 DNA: TGTGCCAGCAGATTACTAGCGACAGATACGCAGTATTTT

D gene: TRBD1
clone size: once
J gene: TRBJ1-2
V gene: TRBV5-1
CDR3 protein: CASSPGTVYGYTF
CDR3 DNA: TGCGCCAGCAGCCCAGGGACAGTTTATGGCTACACCTTC

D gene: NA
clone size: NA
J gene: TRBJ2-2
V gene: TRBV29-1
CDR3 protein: CSVQRDFLDTGELFF
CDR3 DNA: TGCAGCGTTCAACGGGACTTTCTGGACACCGGGGAGCTGTTTTTT

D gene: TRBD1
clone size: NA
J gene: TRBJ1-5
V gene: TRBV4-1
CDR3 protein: CASSQGTGGNQPQHF
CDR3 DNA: TGCGCCAGCAGCCAAGGGACAGGGGGTAATCAGCCCCAGCATTTT

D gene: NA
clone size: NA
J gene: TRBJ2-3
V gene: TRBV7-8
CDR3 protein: CASSSEGDTQYF
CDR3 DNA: TGTGCCAGCAGCTCCGAGGGAGATACGCAGTATTTT

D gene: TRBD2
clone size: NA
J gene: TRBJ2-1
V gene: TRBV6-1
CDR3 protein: CASSEGGSSYNEQFF
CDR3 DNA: TGTGCCAGCAGTGAGGGCGGGAGCTCCTACAATGAGCAGTTCTTC

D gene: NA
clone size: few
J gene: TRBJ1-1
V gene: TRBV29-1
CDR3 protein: CSTDGGGTEAFF
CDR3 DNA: TGCAGCACCGACGGGGGTGGCACTGAAGCTTTCTTT

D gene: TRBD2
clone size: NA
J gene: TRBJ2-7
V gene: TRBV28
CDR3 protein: CASREAGEQYF
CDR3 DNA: TGTGCGTCGCGGGAGGCGGGCGAGCAGTACTTC

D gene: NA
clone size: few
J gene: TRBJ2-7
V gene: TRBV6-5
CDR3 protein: CASSTKDSTYEQYF
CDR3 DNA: TGTGCCAGCAGTACCAAGGACAGCACCTACGAGCAGTACTTC

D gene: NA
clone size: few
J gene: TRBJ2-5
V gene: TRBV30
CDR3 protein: CAWRSQEETQYF
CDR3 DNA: TGTGCCTGGAGGAGTCAGGAAGAGACCCAGTACTTC

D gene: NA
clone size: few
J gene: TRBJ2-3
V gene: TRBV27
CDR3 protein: CASSSPSGVHSTDTQYF
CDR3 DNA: TGTGCCAGCAGTTCCCCCTCCGGAGTACACAGCACAGATACGCAGTATTTT

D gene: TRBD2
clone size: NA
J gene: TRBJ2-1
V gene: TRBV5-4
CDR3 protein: CASSLARLAGADEQFF
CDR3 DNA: TGTGCCAGCAGCTTGGCCCGTCTAGCGGGAGCGGATGAGCAGTTCTTC

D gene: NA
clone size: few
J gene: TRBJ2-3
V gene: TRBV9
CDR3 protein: CASSVETSTDTQYF
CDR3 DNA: TGTGCCAGCAGCGTAGAGACTAGCACAGATACGCAGTATTTT

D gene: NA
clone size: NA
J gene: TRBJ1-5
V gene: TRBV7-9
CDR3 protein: CASSQRTVADRQPQHF
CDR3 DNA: TGTGCCAGCAGCCAACGGACAGTTGCCGACAGACAGCCCCAGCATTTT

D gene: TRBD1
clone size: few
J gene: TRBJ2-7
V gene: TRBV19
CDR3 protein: CASSRPGTAVEQYF
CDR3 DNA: TGTGCCAGCTCCCGACCCGGGACAGCGGTCGAGCAGTACTTC

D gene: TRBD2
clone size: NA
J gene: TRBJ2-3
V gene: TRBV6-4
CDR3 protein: CASSGLAGGTDTQYF
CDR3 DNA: TGTGCCAGCAGTGGACTAGCGGGAGGCACAGATACGCAGTATTTT

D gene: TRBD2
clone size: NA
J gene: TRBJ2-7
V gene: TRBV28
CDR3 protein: CASTLGLAPYEQYF
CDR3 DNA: TGTGCCAGCACCCTAGGACTAGCTCCCTACGAGCAGTACTTC

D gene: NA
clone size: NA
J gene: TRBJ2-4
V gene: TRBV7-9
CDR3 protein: CASSPLGGDTAKNIQYF
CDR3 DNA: TGTGCCAGCAGCCCCCTGGGGGGGGACACGGCCAAAAACATTCAGTACTTC

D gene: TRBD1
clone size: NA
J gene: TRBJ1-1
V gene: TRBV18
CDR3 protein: CASSPPLQGAGSTEAFF
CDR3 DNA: TGTGCCAGCTCACCACCGTTACAGGGGGCCGGGAGCACTGAAGCTTTCTTT

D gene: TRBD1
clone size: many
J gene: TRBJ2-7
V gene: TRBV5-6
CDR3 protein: CASSWGQGTTYEQYF
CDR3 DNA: TGTGCCAGCAGCTGGGGACAGGGGACCACCTACGAGCAGTACTTC

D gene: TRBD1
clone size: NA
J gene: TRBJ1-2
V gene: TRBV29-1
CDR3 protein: CSVLTGRVGYTF
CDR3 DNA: TGCAGCGTTCTGACAGGGCGTGTTGGCTACACCTTC

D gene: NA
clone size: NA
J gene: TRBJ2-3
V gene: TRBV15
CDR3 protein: CATSRDLSDTQYF
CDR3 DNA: TGTGCCACCAGCAGAGATCTTTCAGATACGCAGTATTTT

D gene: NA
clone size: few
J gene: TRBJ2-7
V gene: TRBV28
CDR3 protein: CASSLWQDRSYEQYF
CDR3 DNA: TGTGCCAGCAGTTTATGGCAGGACAGATCATACGAGCAGTACTTC

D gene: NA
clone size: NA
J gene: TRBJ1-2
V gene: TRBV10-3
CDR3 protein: CAISVGGGSIYGYTF
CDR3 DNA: TGTGCCATCAGTGTTGGGGGGGGATCGATCTATGGCTACACCTTC

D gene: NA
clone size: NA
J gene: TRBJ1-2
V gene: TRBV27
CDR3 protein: CASSPTGTGHGYTF
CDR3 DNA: TGTGCCAGCAGTCCGACTGGAACAGGGCACGGCTACACCTTC

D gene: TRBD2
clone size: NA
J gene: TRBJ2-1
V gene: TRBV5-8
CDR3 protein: CASSFSGRRYNEQFF
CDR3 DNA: TGTGCCAGCAGCTTCAGCGGGAGAAGGTACAATGAGCAGTTCTTC

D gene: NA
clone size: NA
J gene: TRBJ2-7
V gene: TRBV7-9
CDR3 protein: CASSPPDRFYEQYF
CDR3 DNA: TGTGCCAGCAGCCCCCCGGACAGATTCTACGAGCAGTACTTC

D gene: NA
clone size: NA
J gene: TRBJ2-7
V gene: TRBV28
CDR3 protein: CASSLKGAYEQYF
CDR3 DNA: TGTGCCAGCAGTTTGAAAGGGGCCTACGAGCAGTACTTC

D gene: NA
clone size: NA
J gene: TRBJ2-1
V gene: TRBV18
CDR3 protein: CASSLPSGLYNEQFF
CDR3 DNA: TGTGCCAGCTCACTCCCGAGCGGATTATACAATGAGCAGTTCTTC

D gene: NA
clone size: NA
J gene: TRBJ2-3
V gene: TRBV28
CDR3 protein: CASSSGIAGTSTDTQYF
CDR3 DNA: TGTGCCAGCAGTTCCGGAATCGCGGGGACTAGCACAGATACGCAGTATTTT

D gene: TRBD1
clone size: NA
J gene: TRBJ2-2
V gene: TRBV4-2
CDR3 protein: CASRNRDRVTGELFF
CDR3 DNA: TGTGCCAGCAGGAACCGGGACAGGGTCACCGGGGAGCTGTTTTTT

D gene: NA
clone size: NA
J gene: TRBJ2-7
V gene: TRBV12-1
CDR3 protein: CASSLGLAGAEQYF
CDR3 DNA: TGTGCCAGCAGCTTGGGACTAGCGGGAGCCGAGCAGTACTTC

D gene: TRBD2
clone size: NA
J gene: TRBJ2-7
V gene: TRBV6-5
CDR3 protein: CASSSPRTSGYEQYF
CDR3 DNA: TGTGCCAGCAGTTCCCCACGGACTAGCGGATACGAGCAGTACTTC

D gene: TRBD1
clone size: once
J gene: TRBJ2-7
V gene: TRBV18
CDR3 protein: CASSPLRQGDEQYF
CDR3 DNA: TGTGCCAGCTCACCTTTAAGACAGGGCGACGAGCAGTACTTC